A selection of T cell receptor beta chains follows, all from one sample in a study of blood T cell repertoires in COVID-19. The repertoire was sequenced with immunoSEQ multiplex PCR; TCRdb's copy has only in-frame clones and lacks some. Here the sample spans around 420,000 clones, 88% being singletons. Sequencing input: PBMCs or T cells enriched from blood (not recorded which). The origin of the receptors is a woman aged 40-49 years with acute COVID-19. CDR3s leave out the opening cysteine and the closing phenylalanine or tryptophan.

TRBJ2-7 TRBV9 ASSVRDYSYEQY
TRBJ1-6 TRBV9 ASSVRDRASYNSPLH
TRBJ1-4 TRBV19 ASSIGSRGSEKLF
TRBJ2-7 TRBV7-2 ASSETGTGVYEQY
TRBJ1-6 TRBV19 ASSSYRGGNSPLH
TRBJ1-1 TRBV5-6 ASSLTGGENTEAF
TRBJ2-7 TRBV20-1 SASEAYEQY
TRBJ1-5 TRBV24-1 ATSEDSETGNQPQH
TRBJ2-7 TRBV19 ASSPSSYEQY
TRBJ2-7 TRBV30 AWSVRARINAYEQY
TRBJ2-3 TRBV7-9 ASSPRLDADTQY
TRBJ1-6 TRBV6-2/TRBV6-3 ASSNGQRANNSPLH
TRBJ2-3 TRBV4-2 ASSQELAGGRDTQY
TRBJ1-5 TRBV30 AWSQPRRGEQPQH
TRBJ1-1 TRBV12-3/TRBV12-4 ASRTGSSEAF
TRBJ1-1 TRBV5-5 ASSGRDRGERTEAF
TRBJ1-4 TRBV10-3 ATAQGTGEKLF
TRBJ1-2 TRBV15 ATSREGEQGGGYT
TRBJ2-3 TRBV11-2 ASSLNGGLAGHTQY
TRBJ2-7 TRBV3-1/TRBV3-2 ASSQPGQGRNEQY
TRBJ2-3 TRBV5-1 ASSLETGTDTQY
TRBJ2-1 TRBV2 ASSEAGLAAYNEQF
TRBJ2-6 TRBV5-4 ASSTKQYSRGANVLT
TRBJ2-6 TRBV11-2 ASSLFHWDRASGANVLT
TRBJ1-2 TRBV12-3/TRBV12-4 ASSFGALDGYT
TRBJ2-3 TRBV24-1 ATSERGLPTDTQY
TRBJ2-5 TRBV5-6 ASSLTVQETQY
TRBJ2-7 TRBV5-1 ASSLGTGTGYEQY
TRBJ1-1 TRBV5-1 ASSLQGVKNTEAF
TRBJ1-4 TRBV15 ATSGDTDRGQNEKLF
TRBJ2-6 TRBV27 ASSFSGTYASGANVLT
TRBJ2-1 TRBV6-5 ASNPSGGGEQF
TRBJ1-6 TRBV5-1 ASRFNNNSPLH
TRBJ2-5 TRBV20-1 SAQWQETQY
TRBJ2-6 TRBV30 AWGQGQSSGANVLT
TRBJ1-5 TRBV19 ATQLGGTGNQPQH
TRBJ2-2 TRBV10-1 ASRHGQGVPGELF
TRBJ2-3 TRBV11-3 ASSPKGGTDTQY
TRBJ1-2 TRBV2 ASSEQTRGGGYT
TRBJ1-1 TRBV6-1 ASSGGDSFLLNTEAF
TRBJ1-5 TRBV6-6 ASSYIAGQPQH
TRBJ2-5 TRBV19 ASSIGQGLGAQY
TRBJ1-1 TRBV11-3 ASSDRDRGEAF
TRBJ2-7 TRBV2 ASSEIGGIYEQY
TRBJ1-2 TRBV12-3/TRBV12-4 ASIRDLNYGYT
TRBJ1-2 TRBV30 AWRKGANNYGYT
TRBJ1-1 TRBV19 ASSSATIRWTEAF